Shown below are 30 T cell receptor beta chains from a single sample sequenced in a study of blood T cell repertoires in COVID-19. The data were produced by immunoSEQ multiplex PCR, yet TCRdb's version contains in-frame clones alone and is incomplete. The repertoire holds approximately 450,000 clones, 70% to 90% seen once, with under 2.5% in the top ten. Sequenced input: PBMCs or T cells enriched from blood (not recorded which). Receptor source: a woman in her late teens or twenties with acute COVID-19.

The genes are TRBV19 and TRBJ1-1; TRBD1 is a possible D gene (6 bases). Trimming stripped 3 bases from V and 7 bases from J, with 15 bases between. This CDR3 contains 14 residues. The germline gives CDR1 LNHDA, CDR2 SQIVND (reference sequence). CDR3 residues: CASSMVEGVIEAFF. The CDR3 DNA reads as TGTGCCAGTAGTATGGTAGAGGGGGTTATTGAAGCTTTCTTT.

The chain joins TRBV7-2 to TRBJ1-2; 7 positions match TRBD1. The CDR3 loop spans 15 amino acids. V gave up 5 bases and J gave up 4 bases; unmatched junction bases: 10. Germline-derived CDR1 and CDR2 are SGHTA and FQGNSA. The CDR3 DNA sequence: TGTGCCAGCAGCCCATTAACGACAGGGCGCTATGGCTACACCTTC. Translation: CASSPLTTGRYGYTF. Variable domain in full (rest from reference TRBV7-2 and TRBJ1-2): GAGVSQSPSNKVTEKGKDVELRCDPISGHTALYWYRQSLGQGLEFLIYFQGNSAPDKSGLPSDRFSAERTGGSVSTLTIQRTQQEDSAVYLCASSPLTTGRYGYTFGSGTRLTVV.

The rearrangement joins TRBV28 to TRBJ2-7; 8 bases align to TRBD1. CDR1 and CDR2 (germline): MDHEN, SYDVKM. With 5 bases clipped from V and 5 bases from J, the junction kept 11 bases outside the gene matches. The CDR3 sequence is 15 residues long. CDR3 sequence (DNA): TGTGCCAGCAGTACGACAGGGGCCATATCTGACGAGCAGTACTTC. Amino acids: CASSTTGAISDEQYF.

V and J are TRBV3-1 (or the pseudogene TRBV3-2) and TRBJ2-7; 11 nucleotides agree with TRBD2. The V gene's germline CDR1 is LGHDT and CDR2 YNNKEL (reference sequence). V shed 3 bases and J 0 bases; nucleotides not matched to a gene: 4. The CDR3 covers 16 residues. CDR3 bases: TGTGCCAGCAGCCATTACGGGACTAGCGGCTCCTACGAGCAGTACTTC. As protein: CASSHYGTSGSYEQYF.

J is TRBJ1-1 and V is TRBV7-9; a weak D match, TRBD1 (5 bases). This CDR3 contains 16 residues. Trimming left V 5 bases short and J 3 bases short, with 19 bases between. From germline, CDR1 is SEHNR and CDR2 FQNEAQ (reference sequence). The CDR3: CASSPPGMGGYTEAFF. CDR3 bases: TGTGCCAGCAGCCCCCCCGGAATGGGGGGATACACTGAAGCTTTCTTT.

The J gene is TRBJ2-7, the V gene TRBV28; perhaps TRBD1 as D (5 bases). Trimming stripped 3 bases from V and 5 bases from J, with 11 bases between. The CDR3 is 13 amino acids. CDR1 is MDHEN, CDR2 SYDVKM, per germline. The CDR3 DNA is TGTGCCAGCAGTTTGCCAGGGTCCCACGAGCAGTACTTC. This encodes CASSLPGSHEQYF. Together with reference TRBV28 and TRBJ2-7, the CDR3 gives the full variable domain: DVKVTQSSRYLVKRTGEKVFLECVQDMDHENMFWYRQDPGLGLRLIYFSYDVKMKEKGDIPEGYSVSREKKERFSLILESASTNQTSMYLCASSLPGSHEQYFGPGTRLTVT.

The chain is built from TRBV7-8 and TRBJ1-1; TRBD1 agrees at 9 bases. CDR3 length: 19 residues. The V gene end was trimmed by 2 bases and the J gene end by 0 bases; junction bases not matched to a gene: 13. Germline V lookup: CDR1 SGHVS, CDR2 FQNEAQ. Here the CDR3 DNA reads TGTGCCAGCAGCTTAACGGACAGGGGACTCTACCCGCTGAACACTGAAGCTTTCTTT. Its protein product is CASSLTDRGLYPLNTEAFF.

The chain joins TRBV19 to TRBJ1-4; a possible D gene is TRBD1 (6 bases). There are 15 residues in the CDR3. V was shortened by 6 bases and J by 8 bases, with 19 bases between the two germline ends. Germline-derived CDR1 and CDR2 are LNHDA and SQIVND (reference sequence). The CDR3 sequence: CASRMTNRVEEKLFF. CDR3 bases: TGTGCCAGTAGGATGACTAACAGGGTAGAAGAAAAACTGTTTTTT.

This chain links TRBV6-2 or TRBV6-3 with TRBJ2-7; 8 bases are a match to TRBD2. The germline V gene has CDR1 MNHEY and CDR2 SVGEGT. This CDR3 has 15 residues. V gave up 0 bases and J gave up 5 bases; unmatched junction bases: 6. CDR3 region: CASSYSGTRSHEQYF. The CDR3 DNA follows: TGTGCCAGCAGTTACTCTGGGACTAGGAGCCACGAGCAGTACTTC.

The count of this clone is one. The gene calls are TRBV28 and TRBJ2-1; weak D call: TRBD2 (5 bases). CDR1 and CDR2 (germline): MDHEN, SYDVKM. V was clipped by 4 bases and J by 7 bases, with 14 bases between them. This CDR3 is built from 14 residues. The CDR3 reads CASSSGLFRNEQFF. CDR3 nucleotides: TGTGCCAGCAGTTCCGGACTGTTTAGGAATGAGCAGTTCTTC.

Only a few counts were recorded for this clone. The gene calls are TRBV7-2 and TRBJ1-1; 7 bases fit TRBD1. Looked up from germline, CDR1 is SGHTA and CDR2 is FQGNSA. Unmatched junction bases numbered 6, after V lost 6 bases and J lost 5 bases. The CDR3 is 13 residues long. CDR3 sequence (DNA): TGTGCCAGCAGACAGGGGTCTAAGACTGAAGCTTTCTTT. As protein: CASRQGSKTEAFF.

The chain recombines TRBV4-1 with TRBJ1-2; D unclear. The germline V gene has CDR1 MGHRA and CDR2 YSYEKL. The CDR3 extends over 17 amino acids. Trimming removed 1 base at V and 0 bases at J, with 15 bases between. CDR3 bases: TGCGCCAGCAGCCAAGTGGTCACTCAACCTACTAACTATGGCTACACCTTC. This translates into CASSQVVTQPTNYGYTF.

The chain uses TRBV19 and TRBJ2-7; a weak D match, TRBD1 (5 bases). V lost 1 base and J 4 bases, leaving 8 bases between the germline ends. The CDR3 is made up of 13 amino acids. CDR1 is LNHDA and CDR2 is SQIVND in the germline V gene (reference sequence). CDR3 region: CASSIGQHYEQYF. In DNA, the CDR3 is TGTGCCAGTAGTATAGGACAGCATTACGAGCAGTACTTC.

The rearrangement links TRBV28 to TRBJ2-6; 10 bases align to TRBD1. CDR1 is MDHEN, CDR2 SYDVKM, per germline. The CDR3 runs to 17 residues. J was trimmed by 2 bases and V by 4 bases; bases with no gene match: 5. The chain's CDR3 is CASSSRQGAPGANVLTF. The CDR3 DNA follows: TGTGCCAGCAGTTCCCGACAGGGGGCACCTGGGGCCAACGTCCTGACTTTC.

A word on this clone: This specimen includes other DNA sequences encoding the same CDR3. This chain connects TRBV29-1 to TRBJ1-4; weak D call: TRBD1 (6 bases). V lost 4 bases, J lost 4 bases, and 7 bases lay in between. Germline V gene sequence: CDR1 SQVTM, CDR2 ANQGSEA. The CDR3 is made up of 12 amino acids. CDR3 in amino acids: CSVGRGNEKLFF. The CDR3 nucleotides are TGCAGCGTTGGCAGGGGTAATGAAAAACTGTTTTTT.

This clone was seen once. The rearrangement uses TRBV13 and TRBJ1-1; D possibly corresponds to TRBD1 (6 bases). Germline V lookup: CDR1 PRHDT, CDR2 FYEKMQ (reference sequence). The CDR3 consists of 15 residues. Trimming removed 4 bases at V and 6 bases at J, with 18 bases between. CDR3 DNA: TGTGCCAGCAGCTCGACCTTTTGGACAGAGTCTGAAGCTTTCTTT. Translated, it gives CASSSTFWTESEAFF. Combining the CDR3 with reference TRBV13 and TRBJ1-1 gives the whole variable domain AAGVIQSPRHLIKEKRETATLKCYPIPRHDTVYWYQQGPGQDPQFLISFYEKMQSDKGSIPDRFSAQQFSDYHSELNMSSLELGDSALYFCASSSTFWTESEAFFGQGTRLTVV.

This clone was found a few times. The chain has TRBV12-3 or TRBV12-4 and TRBJ1-1; 7 bases map to TRBD1. V trimming: 6 bases; J trimming: 4 bases; junction bases outside the gene matches: 5. CDR3 length: 13 residues. CDR3 in amino acids: CASRLTGSTEAFF. The CDR3 nucleotides read TGTGCCAGCAGGCTGACAGGGAGCACTGAAGCTTTCTTT.

The chain recombines TRBV5-1 with TRBJ2-3; 7 positions match TRBD1. Trimming cost V 2 bases and J 5 bases; bases outside gene matches: 5. Per germline, CDR1 SGHRS and CDR2 YFSETQ. CDR3 length equals 14 residues. The CDR3 DNA follows: TGCGCCAGCAGCTTCGAGGGGGCGATAGATACGCAGTATTTT. The encoded protein is CASSFEGAIDTQYF.

V usage is TRBV28 and J usage is TRBJ1-4, with TRBD1 matching over 7 bases. With 6 bases clipped from V and 0 bases from J, the junction kept 19 bases outside the gene matches. The CDR3 is made up of 20 amino acids. Germline assignment: CDR1 MDHEN and CDR2 SYDVKM. The CDR3 coding sequence is TGTGCCAGCAGACTACCCTGGAATAAAGGGGGCCGGCCAACTAATGAAAAACTGTTTTTT. This sequence encodes CASRLPWNKGGRPTNEKLFF.

The J gene is TRBJ1-5, the V gene TRBV7-9; D is undetermined. The germline V and J ends were trimmed by 3 bases and 4 bases, with 10 bases remaining between them. CDR3 length: 14 residues. Germline V gene data show CDR1 as SEHNR and CDR2 as FQNEAQ (reference sequence). CDR3 loop: CASSFSRNNQPQHF. In DNA, the CDR3 is TGTGCCAGCAGCTTTAGCAGAAATAATCAGCCCCAGCATTTT.

This clone has just one count. This sample includes further DNA sequences coding for the same CDR3. The chain couples TRBV6-5 to TRBJ1-6, with D maybe TRBD1 (5 bases). The V and J ends lost 2 bases and 7 bases respectively, with 6 bases between them. Germline-derived CDR1 and CDR2 are MNHEY and SVGAGI. The CDR3 is made up of 13 amino acids. The CDR3 DNA reads as TGTGCCAGCAGTTACAGGGGAAATTCACCCCTCCACTTT. It encodes CASSYRGNSPLHF.

This clone was observed a few times. The chain links TRBV9 to TRBJ2-3, with no clear D. The germline V gene has CDR1 SGDLS and CDR2 YYNGEE. Trimming removed 4 bases at V and 2 bases at J, with 8 bases between. CDR3 size: 13 residues. The CDR3 coding sequence is TGTGCCAGCAGCCCCCAGATCACAGATACGCAGTATTTT. Protein sequence: CASSPQITDTQYF.

V usage is TRBV6-5 and J usage is TRBJ1-5; TRBD1 matches at 8 bases. Germline V gene data show CDR1 as MNHEY and CDR2 as SVGAGI. The CDR3 has 13 residues. The J segment lost 8 bases and the V segment lost 5 bases, leaving 5 bases of the junction unmatched. CDR3 sequence reads: CASSRQGQEPQHF. The CDR3, as DNA: TGTGCCAGCAGTAGACAGGGACAGGAGCCCCAGCATTTT.

The rearrangement joins TRBV6-2 or TRBV6-3 to TRBJ2-1; 11 positions agree with TRBD2. V was clipped by 6 bases and J by 4 bases; unmatched bases: 5. The germline V gene encodes CDR1 MNHEY and CDR2 SVGEGT. The CDR3 has 15 residues. CDR3 in amino acids: CASSLTSGTYNEQFF. As DNA, the CDR3 is TGTGCCAGCAGCCTGACTAGCGGGACTTACAATGAGCAGTTCTTC.

The genes are TRBV2 and TRBJ2-5; 8 bases are a match to TRBD1. The CDR3 is 15 amino acids. Per germline, CDR1 SNHLY and CDR2 FYNNEI. The trim removed 5 bases at V and 4 bases at J, leaving 9 bases unmatched. CDR3 nucleotides: TGTGCCAGCAGTAAAGACAGGGGTCCCAGAGAGACCCAGTACTTC. It translates to CASSKDRGPRETQYF.

The V and J genes are TRBV12-5 and TRBJ2-1, with D possibly TRBD2 on 5 matching bases. Trimming left V 0 bases short and J 0 bases short, with 6 bases between. The length of the CDR3 is 15 residues. CDR1 LGHNT and CDR2 FRNRAP come from the germline V gene. In nucleotides, the CDR3 is TGTGCTAGTGGTTTGGTACGGGACTCCTACAATGAGCAGTTCTTC. Translating it yields CASGLVRDSYNEQFF.

V is TRBV30 and J is TRBJ1-3; maybe TRBD1 (6 bases). This CDR3 has 13 amino acids. Germline values: CDR1 GTSNPN, CDR2 SVGIG (reference sequence). V was cut by 8 bases and J by 3 bases, with 14 bases left in between. The CDR3 DNA follows: TGTGCCCGTTCAGGGGAGATTGGAAACACCATATATTTT. This codes for CARSGEIGNTIYF.

The chain couples TRBV28 to TRBJ2-5; D might be TRBD1 (6 bases). Trimming stripped 7 bases from V and 7 bases from J, with 25 bases between. The CDR3 consists of 16 residues. In germline, CDR1 is MDHEN, CDR2 SYDVKM. The DNA of the CDR3 is TGTGCCAGCACTAATTTAGGGGTGGTACAGGGCTGGACCCAGTACTTC. Protein product: CASTNLGVVQGWTQYF.

This clone has just one count. V is TRBV18 and J is TRBJ1-2; D not resolved. V was trimmed by 1 base and J by 6 bases, leaving 15 bases between them. The germline V gene has CDR1 KGHSH and CDR2 LQKENI. The CDR3 spans 15 residues. The CDR3 DNA sequence: TGTGCCAGCTCACCACTTACAGCTCTCCCTCATGGCTACACCTTC. Protein: CASSPLTALPHGYTF. Together with reference TRBV18 and TRBJ1-2, the CDR3 gives the full variable domain: NAGVMQNPRHLVRRRGQEARLRCSPMKGHSHVYWYRQLPEEGLKFMVYLQKENIIDESGMPKERFSAEFPKEGPSILRIQQVVRGDSAAYFCASSPLTALPHGYTFGSGTRLTVV.

The J gene is TRBJ1-2, the V gene TRBV24-1, with D uncertain. The CDR3 runs 11 residues. Germline lookup yields CDR1 KGHDR and CDR2 SFDVKD. The V and J ends lost 8 bases and 6 bases respectively, with 9 bases between them. The CDR3 sequence is CATKGEDGYTF. The CDR3 DNA is TGTGCCACCAAAGGAGAGGATGGCTACACCTTC.